A single sample is the source of the 5 T cell receptor beta chains below, sequenced in a study of blood T cells in healthy people across ages. A J-beta primer mix and a sample-barcoded 5' primer were used in a second PCR of about 7 to 12 cycles. TCRdb re-called the 5' RACE reads with MiXCR, one entry per CDR3 protein. The repertoire consists of 550,000 to 600,000 distinct CDR3 sequences, with approximately 25% occurring once and the leading ten covering around 18%. Sequencing was done on a sample of blood. Every receptor here comes from a woman in her 70s in good health.

The chain combines TRBV6-6 with TRBJ1-2; maybe TRBD1 (5 bases). Per germline, CDR1 MNHNY and CDR2 SVGAGI (reference sequence). The CDR3 has 14 amino acids. Trimming left V 7 bases short and J 7 bases short, with 19 bases between. The CDR3 coding sequence is TGTGCCAGCAAAGGGAGGCAGGGCTTAGGTGGCTACACCTTC. This gives the protein CASKGRQGLGGYTF.

The V gene is TRBV5-1, the J gene TRBJ1-2, with unresolved D. The germline V gene encodes CDR1 SGHRS and CDR2 YFSETQ. The CDR3 extends over 13 amino acids. The V end was cut by 3 bases, the J end by 3 bases, with 9 bases between. Here the CDR3 DNA reads TGCGCCAGCAGCTACCGGCCCCACTATGGCTACACCTTC. Translated: CASSYRPHYGYTF. The whole variable domain, filled in from reference TRBV5-1 and TRBJ1-2, reads KAGVTQTPRYLIKTRGQQVTLSCSPISGHRSVSWYQQTPGQGLQFLFEYFSETQRNKGNFPGRFSGRQFSNSRSEMNVSTLELGDSALYLCASSYRPHYGYTFGSGTRLTVV.

The chain employs TRBV9 and TRBJ2-7; no definite D call. Germline V gives CDR1 SGDLS, CDR2 YYNGEE. Trimming cost V 0 bases and J 1 base, with 11 bases left between them. This CDR3 region has 15 residues. CDR3 protein: CASSVAYSPSYEQYF. The CDR3 DNA follows: TGTGCCAGCAGCGTAGCTTACAGCCCGTCCTACGAGCAGTACTTC.

This chain connects TRBV6-6 to TRBJ2-7; D remains unclear. The germline CDR1 and CDR2 sequences are MNHNY and SVGAGI (reference sequence). Between the trimmed V and J ends, which lost 8 bases and 2 bases, there was a span of 10 bases. The CDR3 is made up of 12 amino acids. CDR3 in DNA: TGTGCCAGCGCCGGGCTCGCCTACGAGCAGTACTTC. Its translation is CASAGLAYEQYF.

This clonotype appeared a few times. At one end, the junction sequence differs from germline, possibly due to a read error. This chain joins TRBV4-3 and TRBJ1-4, with TRBD1 matching 8 bases. Per germline, CDR1 LGHNA and CDR2 YSLEER. The CDR3 has 16 amino acids. Here the CDR3 reads CASSLGTRGPGEELFF. The DNA for the CDR3 is TGCGCCAGCAGCCTTGGGACCAGGGGGCCTGGTGAAGAACTGTTTTTT.